This T cell receptor (beta chain) was recorded in a study of regulatory T cells in long-lasting Graves disease. Study observations and caveats: Researchers examined only peripheral blood and not thyroid tissue.

Germline loops: CDR1 SEHNR, CDR2 FQNEAQ (reference sequence). V dropped 4 bases and J dropped 2; count of bases not matched to a gene: 11. This CDR3 contains 16 residues. In building TCR beta libraries, iRepertoire HTBI primers were used together with Arm-PCR of CDR3 regions. Each CDR3 protein is one row after TCRdb ran MiXCR on the multiplex PCR reads. The top ten clones hold approximately 17% of a sample with about 450,000 distinct CDR3 sequences, approximately 15% of them seen once. This clonotype came up many times. The antigen remains undetermined. The time point here: newly diagnosed GD, antithyroid drugs for less than 3 months. Extracted RNA from PBMCs served as the source of the TCR library. Patients of an endocrinology department in Xi'an, China, were included. This sample was also put to use in a study of T cells in Graves' hyperthyroidism and ophthalmopathy. That report adds: Through a model of 13 V-J features, ophthalmopathy was separated from stable hyperthyroidism.

The sequence derives from a woman between 50 and 59 years old with Graves disease. The V call is TRBV7-9, the J call TRBJ2-7; 7 bases line up with TRBD1. The sample in question was peripheral blood mononuclear cells (PBMCs), obtained at new diagnosis, from a patient treated with antithyroid drugs. CDR3 DNA: TGTGCCAGCAGCTCCCCCGGCAGGACAGGTACCTACGAGCAGTACTTC. Protein: CASSSPGRTGTYEQYF.